This T cell receptor (beta chain) was captured by sequencing in a study of T cells in Graves' hyperthyroidism and ophthalmopathy. It was RNA transcripts that yielded the amplified TCR beta CDR3 regions. Initially, a first-round RT-PCR of the TCR CDR3 employed the HTBI primer set. TCRdb re-analysed the multiplex PCR reads in MiXCR, keeping a single row per CDR3 protein. The sample shows 96,000 or so distinct CDR3 sequences, around 50% of them seen only once. J was trimmed by 3 bases and V by 7 bases; bases with no gene match: 7. The V gene's germline CDR1 is DFQATT and CDR2 SNEGSKA (reference sequence). The CDR3 has 14 residues.

The rearrangement links TRBV20-1 to TRBJ1-5; 9 bases line up with TRBD1. The TCR sequence derives from a woman in her thirties or forties with Graves' hyperthyroidism. The sequenced sample consisted of blood. CDR3 in amino acids: CSVSGTGNNQPQHF. The CDR3 coding sequence is TGCAGTGTATCCGGGACAGGGAACAATCAGCCCCAGCATTTT.